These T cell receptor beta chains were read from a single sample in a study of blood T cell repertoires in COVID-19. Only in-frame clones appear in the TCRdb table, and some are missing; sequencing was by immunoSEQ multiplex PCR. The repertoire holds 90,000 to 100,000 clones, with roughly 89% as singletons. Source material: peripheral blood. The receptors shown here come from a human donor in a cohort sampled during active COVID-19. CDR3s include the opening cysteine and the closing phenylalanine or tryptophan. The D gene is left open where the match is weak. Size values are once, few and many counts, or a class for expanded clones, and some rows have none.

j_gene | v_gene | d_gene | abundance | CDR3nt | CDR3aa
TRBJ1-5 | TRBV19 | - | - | TGTGCCAGTAGTATACCCCACAGGGCCTCTAATCAGCCCCAGCATTTT | CASSIPHRASNQPQHF
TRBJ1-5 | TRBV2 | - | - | TGTGCCAGCAAGGGGCAGGGGAATCAGCCCCAGCATTTT | CASKGQGNQPQHF
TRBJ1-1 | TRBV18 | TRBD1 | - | TGTGCCAGCTCACCCGGACAGGGGAAGGTCACTGAAGCTTTCTTT | CASSPGQGKVTEAFF
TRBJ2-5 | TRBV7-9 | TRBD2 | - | TGTGCCAGCAGCCGCGGGGGGGGGCGAGAGACCCAGTACTTC | CASSRGGGRETQYF
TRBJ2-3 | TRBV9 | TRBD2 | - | TGTGCCAGCAGCCCTACTAGCGGGAGGACCCGCACAGATACGCAGTATTTT | CASSPTSGRTRTDTQYF
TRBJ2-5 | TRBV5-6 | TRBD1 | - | TGTGCCAGCAGCTTGGGGGGACAGGGATGGGAGACCCAGTACTTC | CASSLGGQGWETQYF
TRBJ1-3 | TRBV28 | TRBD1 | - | TGTGCCAGCAGTCTACCACAGGGGCCGAAAACTCCCATATATTTT | CASSLPQGPKTPIYF
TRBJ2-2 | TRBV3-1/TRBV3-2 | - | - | TGTGCCAGCAGCCAAGAACTAGCCGGGGAGCTGTTTTTT | CASSQELAGELFF
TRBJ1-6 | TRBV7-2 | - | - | TGTGCCAGCAGCTTAGGGTCTAGAAATAATTCACCCCTCCACTTT | CASSLGSRNNSPLHF
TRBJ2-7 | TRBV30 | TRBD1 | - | TGTGCCTCACAAACCGGGACAGATATATCCGAGCAGTACTTC | CASQTGTDISEQYF
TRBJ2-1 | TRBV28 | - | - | TGTGCCAGCAGTGGGGACTTTTCACCTCAGTTCTTC | CASSGDFSPQFF
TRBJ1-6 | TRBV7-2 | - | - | TGTGCCAGCAGCTTAGTTCACTATAATTCACCCCTCCACTTT | CASSLVHYNSPLHF
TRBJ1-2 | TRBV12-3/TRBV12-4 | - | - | TGTGCCAGCAGTGGACAGCTTAACTATGGCTACACCTTC | CASSGQLNYGYTF
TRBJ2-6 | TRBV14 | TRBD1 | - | TGTGCCAGCAGCCCTCGGGACAGAAGTGTTGGGGCCAACGTCCTGACTTTC | CASSPRDRSVGANVLTF
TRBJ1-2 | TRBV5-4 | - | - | TGTGCCAGCAGCTTGGAACCAATAACCGCGGCTGGCTACACCTTC | CASSLEPITAAGYTF
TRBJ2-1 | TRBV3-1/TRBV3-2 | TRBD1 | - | TGTGCCAGCAGCCGAGGGGCAGGGGGTTACAATGAGCAGTTCTTC | CASSRGAGGYNEQFF
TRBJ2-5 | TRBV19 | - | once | TGTGCCAGTAGCGAACGGGGTCCGTGGGAGACCCAGTACTTC | CASSERGPWETQYF
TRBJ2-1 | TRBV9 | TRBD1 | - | TGTGCCAGCAGCGTAGGAACCGGGACAGTGTATGAGCAGTTCTTC | CASSVGTGTVYEQFF
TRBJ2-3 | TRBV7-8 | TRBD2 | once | TGTGCCAGCAGCCTAGGAGTGCGGGGGGCAGATACGCAGTATTTT | CASSLGVRGADTQYF
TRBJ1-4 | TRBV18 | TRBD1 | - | TGTGCCAGCTCATCTCGGACAGGGGAAAATGAAAAACTGTTTTTT | CASSSRTGENEKLFF
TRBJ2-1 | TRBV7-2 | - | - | TGTGCCAGCAGCTTAGCGGGCCTATCCTACAATGAGCAGTTCTTC | CASSLAGLSYNEQFF
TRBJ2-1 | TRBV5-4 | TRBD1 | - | TGTGCCAGCAGCATCCACACCCGGGACAGGGGGCGCATTGAGCAGTTCTTC | CASSIHTRDRGRIEQFF
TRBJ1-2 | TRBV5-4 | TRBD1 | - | TGTGCCAGCAGCTCCACCACAGGGGTGCATGGCTACACCTTC | CASSSTTGVHGYTF
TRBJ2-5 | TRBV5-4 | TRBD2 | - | TGTGCCAGCAGCCGGGGGGTAGCGGGAGGGTACCAAGAGACCCAGTACTTC | CASSRGVAGGYQETQYF
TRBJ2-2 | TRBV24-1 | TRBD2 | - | TGTGCCACCGGGACTAGAACGAACACCGGGGAGCTGTTTTTT | CATGTRTNTGELFF
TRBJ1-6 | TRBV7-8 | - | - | TGTGCCAGCAGCCCGGGACATCGAAATTCACCCCTCCACTTT | CASSPGHRNSPLHF
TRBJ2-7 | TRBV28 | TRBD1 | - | TGTGCCAGCAGTCAACCTCGGGGGACAGGGCTCTCCTACGAGCAGTACTTC | CASSQPRGTGLSYEQYF
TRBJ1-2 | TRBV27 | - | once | TGTGCCAGCAGTTTTGGGGGGAATTATGGCTACACCTTC | CASSFGGNYGYTF
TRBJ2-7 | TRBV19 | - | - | TGTGCCAGTAGTGCGAGACAGGACTACGAGCAGTACTTC | CASSARQDYEQYF
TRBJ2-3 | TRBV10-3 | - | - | TGTGCCATCACCCCGGGAGTGGGAACCAGCACAGATACGCAGTATTTT | CAITPGVGTSTDTQYF
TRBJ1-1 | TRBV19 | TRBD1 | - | TGTGCCAGTAGTACGACAGGGATGTCCACTGAAGCTTTCTTT | CASSTTGMSTEAFF
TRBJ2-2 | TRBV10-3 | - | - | TGTGCCATCAGTGAACGGGGCACCGGGGAGCTGTTTTTT | CAISERGTGELFF
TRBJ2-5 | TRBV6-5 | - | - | TGTGCCAGCTCCACCAGGGTGCGGGAGACCCAGTACTTC | CASSTRVRETQYF
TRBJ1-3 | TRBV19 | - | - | TGTGCCAGTGCCCGTGACAGGTTTCGCCGGGCCTCTGGAAACACCATATATTTT | CASARDRFRRASGNTIYF
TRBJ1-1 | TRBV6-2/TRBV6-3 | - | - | TGTGCCAGCAGTTACGGGGGGTTGAACACTGAAGCTTTCTTT | CASSYGGLNTEAFF
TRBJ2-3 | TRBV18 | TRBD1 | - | TGTGCCAGCTCACCAAAGGACAGGGGGCGCCCCGATACGCAGTATTTT | CASSPKDRGRPDTQYF
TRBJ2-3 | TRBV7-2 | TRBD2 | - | TGTGCCAGCAGCTTAGCGCGGGAGGGCCCGACGCAGTATTTT | CASSLAREGPTQYF
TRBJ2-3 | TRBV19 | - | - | TGTGCCAGTAGTAACAGGGTCGGCACAGATACGCAGTATTTT | CASSNRVGTDTQYF
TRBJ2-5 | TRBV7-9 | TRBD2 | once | TGTGCCAGCAGCCCCCTAGCGGGGGGCCAAGAGACCCAGTACTTC | CASSPLAGGQETQYF
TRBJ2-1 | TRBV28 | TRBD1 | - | TGTGCCAGCAGTTTCCTCATCCTGGGACAGAGCTCCTACAATGAGCAGTTCTTC | CASSFLILGQSSYNEQFF
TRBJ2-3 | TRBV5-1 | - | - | TGCGCCAGCACAATTGGGGGACATAGCACAGATACGCAGTATTTT | CASTIGGHSTDTQYF